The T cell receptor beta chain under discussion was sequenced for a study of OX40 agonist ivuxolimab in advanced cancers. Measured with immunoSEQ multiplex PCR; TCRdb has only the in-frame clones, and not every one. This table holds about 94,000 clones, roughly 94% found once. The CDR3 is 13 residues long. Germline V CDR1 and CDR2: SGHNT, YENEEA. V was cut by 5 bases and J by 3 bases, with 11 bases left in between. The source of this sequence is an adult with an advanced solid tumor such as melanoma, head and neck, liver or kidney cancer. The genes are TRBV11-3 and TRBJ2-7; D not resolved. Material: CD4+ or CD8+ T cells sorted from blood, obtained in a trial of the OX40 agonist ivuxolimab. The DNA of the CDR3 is TGTGCCAGCAGCCTTCGATGGAGCTACGAGCAGTACTTC. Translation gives CASSLRWSYEQYF.